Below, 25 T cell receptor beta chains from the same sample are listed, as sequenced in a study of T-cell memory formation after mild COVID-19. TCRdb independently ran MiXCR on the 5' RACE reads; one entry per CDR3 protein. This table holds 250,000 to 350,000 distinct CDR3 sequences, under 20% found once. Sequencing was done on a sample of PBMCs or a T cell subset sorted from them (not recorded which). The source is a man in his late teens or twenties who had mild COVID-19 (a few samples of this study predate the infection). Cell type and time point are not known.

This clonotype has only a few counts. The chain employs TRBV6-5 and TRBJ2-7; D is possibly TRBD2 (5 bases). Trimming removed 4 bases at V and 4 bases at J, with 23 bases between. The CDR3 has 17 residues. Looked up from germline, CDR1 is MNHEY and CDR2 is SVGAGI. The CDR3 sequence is CASSWTGPSGSRYEQYF. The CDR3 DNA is TGTGCCAGCAGTTGGACTGGACCCTCGGGGAGTAGGTACGAGCAGTACTTC.

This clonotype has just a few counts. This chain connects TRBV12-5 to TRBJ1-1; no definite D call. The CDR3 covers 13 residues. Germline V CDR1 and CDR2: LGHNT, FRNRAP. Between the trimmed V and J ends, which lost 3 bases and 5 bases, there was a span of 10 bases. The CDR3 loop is CASGLEGGTEAFF. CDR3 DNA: TGTGCTAGTGGTTTAGAGGGAGGGACTGAAGCTTTCTTT.

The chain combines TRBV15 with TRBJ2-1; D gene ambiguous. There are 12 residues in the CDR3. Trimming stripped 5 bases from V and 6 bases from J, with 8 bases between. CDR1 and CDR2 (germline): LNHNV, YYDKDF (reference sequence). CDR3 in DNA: TGTGCCACCAGCGGTCTTCTCAATGAGCAGTTCTTC. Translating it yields CATSGLLNEQFF.

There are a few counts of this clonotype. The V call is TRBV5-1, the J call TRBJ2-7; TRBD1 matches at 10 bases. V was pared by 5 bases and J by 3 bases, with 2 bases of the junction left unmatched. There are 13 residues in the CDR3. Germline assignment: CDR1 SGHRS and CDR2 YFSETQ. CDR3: CASRTGGLYEQYF. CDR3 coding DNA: TGCGCCAGCAGGACAGGGGGCCTCTACGAGCAGTACTTC.

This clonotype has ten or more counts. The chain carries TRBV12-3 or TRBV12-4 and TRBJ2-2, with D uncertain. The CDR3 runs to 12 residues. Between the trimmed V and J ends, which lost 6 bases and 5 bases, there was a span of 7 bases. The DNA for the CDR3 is TGTGCCAGCAGCTTTGGGACCGGGGAGCTGTTTTTT. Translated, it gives CASSFGTGELFF.

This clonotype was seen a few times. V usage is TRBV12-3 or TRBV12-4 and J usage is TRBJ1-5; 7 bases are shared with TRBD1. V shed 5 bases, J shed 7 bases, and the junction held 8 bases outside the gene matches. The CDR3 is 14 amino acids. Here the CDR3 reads CASSPTGEWQPQHF. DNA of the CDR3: TGTGCCAGCAGTCCTACAGGGGAGTGGCAGCCCCAGCATTTT.

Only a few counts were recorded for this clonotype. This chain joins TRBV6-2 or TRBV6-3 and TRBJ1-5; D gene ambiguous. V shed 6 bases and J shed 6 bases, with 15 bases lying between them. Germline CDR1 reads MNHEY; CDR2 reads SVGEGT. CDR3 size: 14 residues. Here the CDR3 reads CASSKSGPGQPQHF. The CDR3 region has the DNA TGTGCCAGCAGCAAGTCTGGGCCCGGTCAGCCCCAGCATTTT.

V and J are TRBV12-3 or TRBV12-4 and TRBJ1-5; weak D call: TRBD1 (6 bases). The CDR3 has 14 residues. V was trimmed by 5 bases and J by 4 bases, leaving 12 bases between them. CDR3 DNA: TGTGCCAGCAGTCCCCTTGACAGGAATCAGCCCCAGCATTTT. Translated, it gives CASSPLDRNQPQHF.

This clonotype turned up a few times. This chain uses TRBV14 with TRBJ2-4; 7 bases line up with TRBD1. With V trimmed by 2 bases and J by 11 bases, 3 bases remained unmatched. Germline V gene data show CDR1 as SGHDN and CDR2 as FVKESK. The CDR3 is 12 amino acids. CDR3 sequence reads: CASSQNRGFQYF. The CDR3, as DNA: TGTGCCAGCAGCCAAAACAGGGGATTTCAGTACTTC.

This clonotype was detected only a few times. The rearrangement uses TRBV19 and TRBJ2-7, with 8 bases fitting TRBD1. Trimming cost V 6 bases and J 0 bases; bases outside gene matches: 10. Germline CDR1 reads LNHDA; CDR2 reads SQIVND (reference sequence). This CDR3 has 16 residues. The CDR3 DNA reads TGTGCCAGTAGCTTAGACCGGGACAGGAACTCCTACGAGCAGTACGTC. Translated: CASSLDRDRNSYEQYV.

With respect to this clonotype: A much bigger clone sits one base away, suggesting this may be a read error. For the CDR3, the DNA is TGTGCCAGCAGCCCGCCGGGACTAGCGGGGTACAATGAGCAGTTCTTC. Translating it yields CASSPPGLAGYNEQFF. This chain connects TRBV11-2 to TRBJ2-1; 13 bases align to TRBD2. The length of the CDR3 is 16 residues. The V gene's germline CDR1 is SGHAT and CDR2 FQNNGV. The V and J ends lost 5 bases and 4 bases, in that order; junction bases with no gene match: 5.

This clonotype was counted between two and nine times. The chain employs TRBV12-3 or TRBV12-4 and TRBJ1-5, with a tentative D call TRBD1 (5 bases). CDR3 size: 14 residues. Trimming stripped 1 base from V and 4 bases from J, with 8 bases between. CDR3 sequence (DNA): TGTGCCAGCAGTTTAGGACAGCCAAATCAGCCCCAGCATTTT. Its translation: CASSLGQPNQPQHF.

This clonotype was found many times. DNA for the CDR3: TGTGCCAGCGTCTCGGGCAGGAGGAACACTGAAGCTTTCTTT. Translating it yields CASVSGRRNTEAFF. The chain has TRBV11-2 and TRBJ1-1; D is unclear. This CDR3 region has 14 residues. V was cut by 8 bases and J by 1 base, with 14 bases left in between. In germline, CDR1 is SGHAT, CDR2 FQNNGV.

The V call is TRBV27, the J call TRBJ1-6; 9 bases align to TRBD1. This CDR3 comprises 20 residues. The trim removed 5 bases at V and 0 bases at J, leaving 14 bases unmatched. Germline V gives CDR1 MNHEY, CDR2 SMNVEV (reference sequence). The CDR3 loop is CASSRMTGGIKSSYNSPLHF. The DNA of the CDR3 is TGTGCCAGCAGTCGGATGACAGGGGGGATTAAGAGCTCCTATAATTCACCCCTCCACTTT.

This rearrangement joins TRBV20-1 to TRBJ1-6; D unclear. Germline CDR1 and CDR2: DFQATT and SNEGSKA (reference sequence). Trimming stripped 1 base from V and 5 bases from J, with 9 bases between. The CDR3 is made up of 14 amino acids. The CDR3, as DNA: TGCAGTGCTAGAGCAAGACGGGATAATTCACCCCTCCACTTT. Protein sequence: CSARARRDNSPLHF.

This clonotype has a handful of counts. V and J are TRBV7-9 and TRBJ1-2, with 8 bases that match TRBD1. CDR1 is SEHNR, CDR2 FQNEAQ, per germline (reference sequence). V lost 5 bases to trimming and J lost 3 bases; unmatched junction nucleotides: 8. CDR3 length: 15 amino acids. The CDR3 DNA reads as TGTGCCAGCAGCCAGGGGGCCGGGGGGGACTATGGCTACACCTTC. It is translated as CASSQGAGGDYGYTF. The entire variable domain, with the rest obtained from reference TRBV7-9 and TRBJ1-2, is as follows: DTGVSQNPRHKITKRGQNVTFRCDPISEHNRLYWYRQTLGQGPEFLTYFQNEAQLEKSRLLSDRFSAERPKGSFSTLEIQRTEQGDSAMYLCASSQGAGGDYGYTFGSGTRLTVV.

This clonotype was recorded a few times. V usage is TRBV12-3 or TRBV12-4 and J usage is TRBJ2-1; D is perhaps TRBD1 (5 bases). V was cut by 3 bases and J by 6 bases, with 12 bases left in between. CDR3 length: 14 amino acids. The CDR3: CASSLDGRGNEQFF. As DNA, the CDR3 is TGTGCCAGCAGTTTGGACGGTAGGGGCAATGAGCAGTTCTTC.

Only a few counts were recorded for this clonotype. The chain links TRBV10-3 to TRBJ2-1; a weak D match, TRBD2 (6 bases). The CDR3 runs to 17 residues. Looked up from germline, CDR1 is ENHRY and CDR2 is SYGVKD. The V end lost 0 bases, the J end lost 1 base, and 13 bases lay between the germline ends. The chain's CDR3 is CAISESRRVRSYNEQFF. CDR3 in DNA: TGTGCCATCAGTGAGTCGCGGAGGGTAAGATCCTACAATGAGCAGTTCTTC.

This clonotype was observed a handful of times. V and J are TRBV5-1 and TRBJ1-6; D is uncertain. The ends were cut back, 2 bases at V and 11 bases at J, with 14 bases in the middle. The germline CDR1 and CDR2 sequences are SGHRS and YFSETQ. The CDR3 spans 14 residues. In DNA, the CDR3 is TGCGCCAGCAGCTTAGGACCCCAGCGGGCACCCCTCCACTTT. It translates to CASSLGPQRAPLHF.

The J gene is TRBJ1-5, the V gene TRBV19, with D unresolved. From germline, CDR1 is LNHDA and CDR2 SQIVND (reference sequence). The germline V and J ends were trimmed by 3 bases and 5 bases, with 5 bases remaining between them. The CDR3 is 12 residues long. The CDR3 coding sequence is TGTGCCAGTAGTATCGGGTATCAGCCCCAGCATTTT. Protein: CASSIGYQPQHF.

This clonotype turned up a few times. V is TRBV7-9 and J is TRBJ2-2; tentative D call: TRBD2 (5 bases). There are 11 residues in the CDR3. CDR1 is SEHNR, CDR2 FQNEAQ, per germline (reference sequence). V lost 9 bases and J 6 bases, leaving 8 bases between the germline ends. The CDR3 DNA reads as TGTGCCAGGGAGGACCCCGGGGAGCTGTTTTTT. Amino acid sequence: CAREDPGELFF.

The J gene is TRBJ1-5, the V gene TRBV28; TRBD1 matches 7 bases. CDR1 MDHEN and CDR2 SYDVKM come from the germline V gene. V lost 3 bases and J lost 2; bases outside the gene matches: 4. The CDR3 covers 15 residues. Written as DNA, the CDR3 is TGTGCCAGCAGTTTCCCAGGGGGGGGCAATCAGCCCCAGCATTTT. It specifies CASSFPGGGNQPQHF.

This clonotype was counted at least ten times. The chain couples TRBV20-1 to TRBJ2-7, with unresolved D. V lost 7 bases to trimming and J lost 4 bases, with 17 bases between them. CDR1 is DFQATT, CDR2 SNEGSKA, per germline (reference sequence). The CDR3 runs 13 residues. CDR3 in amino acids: CSVQSPAKYEQYF. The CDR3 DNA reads TGCAGTGTCCAGAGCCCCGCAAAATACGAGCAGTACTTC.

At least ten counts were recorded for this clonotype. The CDR3 protein is CASRKTGDYEQYF. CDR3 nucleotide sequence: TGTGCCAGCAGAAAGACAGGGGACTACGAGCAGTACTTC. The rearrangement links TRBV5-5 to TRBJ2-7, with 8 nucleotides matching TRBD1. Per the germline V gene, CDR1 is SGHKS and CDR2 is YYEKEE (reference sequence). The CDR3 length is 13 residues. V was clipped by 5 bases and J by 3 bases; unmatched bases: 4.

The CDR3 here is CASSTENTIYF. The DNA of the CDR3 is TGTGCCAGCAGCACCGAAAACACCATATATTTT. The rearrangement links TRBV12-3 or TRBV12-4 to TRBJ1-3; no clear D gene. Trimming removed 6 bases from V and 6 bases from J, with 6 bases in between. CDR3 length: 11 amino acids.